This T cell receptor (beta chain) is from a study of blood T cell repertoires in COVID-19. Germline-derived CDR1 and CDR2 are KGHDR and SFDVKD. The V and J ends lost 3 bases and 4 bases respectively, with 12 bases between them. The CDR3 has 14 residues. In the authors' methods: The assay estimated nucleated cells by amplifying reference gene primers. The assay was immunoSEQ multiplex PCR, and TCRdb's table has in-frame clones only and misses some. V and J calls and clone size are copied from that table; D and trimming were computed from the DNA. The top ten hold 8.6% of the sample, which has 120,000 to 150,000 clones, over 70% seen once.

The gene calls are TRBV24-1 and TRBJ2-7; no reliable D call. This TCR derives from a man between 45 and 60 years old with active or convalescent COVID-19. Sequenced material: peripheral blood. The CDR3 reads CATSDADTGYEQYF. CDR3 DNA: TGTGCCACCAGTGATGCTGACACCGGATACGAGCAGTACTTC.